The subject of this entry is one T cell receptor (beta chain). The CDR3 consists of 18 residues. J was trimmed by 10 bases and V by 1 base; bases with no gene match: 15. From germline, CDR1 is SGHAT and CDR2 FQNNGV. This record comes from a study of blood T cell repertoires in COVID-19. Overall study: PBMCs, B-cell-depleted T cells, or T cells provided the cDNA or gDNA that made up the material.

Original analysis: Reference gene primer amplification gave nucleated cell count estimates. Repertoires were generated with immunoSEQ multiplex PCR, while TCRdb's copy carries only in-frame clones and drops some. Clonal size and the V and J genes are those of that table, whereas D and trimming came from the DNA. The sample carries approximately 110,000 clones, around 80% recorded once. This TCR was recovered from a woman of 80 years or more with acute or convalescent COVID-19. The chain links TRBV11-2 to TRBJ2-1, with 11 bases that match TRBD2. Sequenced material: peripheral blood. The CDR3 nucleotides are TGTGCCAGCAGCTTAGGCCTCCCCGGGACTAGCGGAGAGGGAGAGCAGTTCTTC. Translation: CASSLGLPGTSGEGEQFF.